This paragraph covers one T cell receptor (beta chain) sequence. Its antigen is as yet unknown. From germline, CDR1 is LGHNA and CDR2 YNFKEQ. This CDR3 spans 15 amino acids. Germline trimming cut 0 bases from V and 5 bases from J; bases unmatched to any gene: 4. The record originates from a study of cytomegalovirus exposure and HLA in healthy donors. Study conclusions and caveats: Across all donors, roughly uniform sequencing depth was an assumption of the presence/absence analyses. Accurate predictions that matched the HLA-A and HLA-B alleles of most subjects were reportedly made from TCR beta sequences.

It was with 60 Vbeta and 13 Jbeta primers that the PCR ran. Produced via immunoSEQ multiplex PCR; TCRdb's table is partial and in-frame only. The profile covers fewer than 250,000 clones, with around 80% appearing a single time and 0.63% taken by the ten largest. The rearrangement joins TRBV4-2 to TRBJ1-5; 7 bases agree with TRBD1. The sample comprised PBMCs. The clonotype originates from a man younger than 30 in good health and CMV-seronegative. The CDR3 nucleotides read TGTGCCAGCAGCCAAGATGAGACAGGGTATCAGCCCCAGCATTTT. This codes for CASSQDETGYQPQHF.